This T cell receptor (beta chain) emerged from a study of beta chain features in type 1 diabetes. Study at large: The study found patients and healthy donors alike in age, gender and cell yields. Study results and caveats: A potential PCR bias toward shorter templates would be equal in patient and control samples. Within each of all four CD4+ subsets, Type 1 diabetes patients had TCRB CDR3s that were moderately but significantly shorter. Small HLA sub-analyses could not settle whether HLA shapes TCRB rearrangement.

V shed 6 bases and J shed 1 base, with 22 bases lying between them. The CDR3 has 17 residues. Germline V lookup: CDR1 ENHRY, CDR2 SYGVKD. In its sample, this clone was seen a few times. The antigen is undetermined. Every bit of the isolated RNA underwent reverse transcription, so sequencing read expressed TCRB transcripts. Sequencing was performed with immunoSEQ multiplex PCR; in TCRdb, only in-frame clones are kept and a portion is missing. The table shows about 660,000 clones, with around 15% occurring only once. Material: naive CD4+ T cells from blood. The V gene is TRBV10-3, the J gene TRBJ2-7; the D gene is possibly TRBD2 (7 bases). This clonotype originated in a man aged 18 to 30 with type 1 diabetes. CDR3 coding DNA: TGTGCCATCAGCGACCGGCGGGGGCAAAATAAGTCCTACGAGCAGTACTTC. Amino acids: CAISDRRGQNKSYEQYF.